This T cell receptor (beta chain) originates from a study of control samples from healthy donors and cancer patients. The CDR3 spans 10 residues. V lost 11 bases and J lost 0, with 2 bases in between. The germline gives CDR1 MNHEY, CDR2 SVGAGI. Sequencing was performed with immunoSEQ multiplex PCR; in TCRdb, only in-frame clones are kept and a portion is missing. The data contain around 100,000 clones, 80% to 95% of them singletons. The V call is TRBV6-5, the J call TRBJ1-5; the D is unclear. The sample was blood. The source of this sequence is a human donor in good health. The donor label of this sample is uncertain. CDR3 DNA: TGTGCCTGTAGCAATCAGCCCCAGCATTTT. Translation: CACSNQPQHF.